The 27 T cell receptor beta chains given below trace back to one sample, sequenced in a study of shared clonotypes between healthy human individuals. The repertoire was sequenced with immunoSEQ multiplex PCR; TCRdb's copy has only in-frame clones and lacks some. The sample has roughly 2,300,000 clones; around 90% are singletons. The specimen was naive CD4+ T cells from PBMCs. Subset in this sample: CD45RA+ positively selected. The receptor set was obtained from a man between 18 and 29 years old in good health. Some clones in this sample may be carry-over from other donors' samples.

The chain joins TRBV2 to TRBJ1-1; D is undetermined. The V and J ends lost 7 bases and 7 bases respectively, with 13 bases between them. The CDR3 totals 12 residues. Germline loops: CDR1 SNHLY, CDR2 FYNNEI. The CDR3 nucleotides read TGTGCCAGCACCCCGGACGGCGGTGAAGCTTTCTTT. Translation gives CASTPDGGEAFF.

The chain uses TRBV5-4 and TRBJ2-5, with TRBD2 matching 8 bases. V gave up 0 bases and J gave up 2 bases; unmatched junction bases: 3. This CDR3 has 15 residues. CDR1 is SGHNT and CDR2 is YYREEE in the germline V gene (reference sequence). The CDR3: CASSLAGGPQETQYF. In nucleotides, the CDR3 is TGTGCCAGCAGCTTGGCGGGAGGGCCTCAAGAGACCCAGTACTTC. The entire variable domain, with the rest obtained from reference TRBV5-4 and TRBJ2-5, is as follows: ETGVTQSPTHLIKTRGQQVTLRCSSQSGHNTVSWYQQALGQGPQFIFQYYREEENGRGNFPPRFSGLQFPNYSSELNVNALELDDSALYLCASSLAGGPQETQYFGPGTRLLVL.

J is TRBJ2-3 and V is TRBV6-5; D is possibly TRBD1 (6 bases). This CDR3 region has 15 residues. Trimming removed 0 bases at V and 6 bases at J, with 13 bases between. Germline-derived CDR1 and CDR2 are MNHEY and SVGAGI. Written as DNA, the CDR3 is TGTGCCAGCAGTTACTCGGCAGGGGAGTTGGATACGCAGTATTTT. Its protein is CASSYSAGELDTQYF.

The chain recombines TRBV4-1 with TRBJ2-3; D not certain. This CDR3 comprises 15 residues. Trimming removed 5 bases at V and 4 bases at J, with 16 bases between. Germline CDR1 MGHRA, CDR2 YSYEKL. The CDR3 DNA follows: TGCGCCAGCAGCACGAGAATCCGAGCCGCAGATACGCAGTATTTT. The encoded protein is CASSTRIRAADTQYF.

This chain's CDR3 is CASSKGRGQDYTF. CDR3 in DNA: TGTGCCAGCAGCAAGGGCAGGGGGCAGGACTACACCTTC. The J gene is TRBJ1-2, the V gene TRBV6-5, with 8 bases that match TRBD1. Germline V gene lookup returns CDR1 MNHEY and CDR2 SVGAGI. V lost 6 bases and J lost 10; bases outside the gene matches: 10. CDR3 length equals 13 residues.

The rearrangement links TRBV4-1 to TRBJ2-3; 10 positions match TRBD2. With V trimmed by 0 bases and J by 0 bases, 12 bases remained unmatched. The CDR3 runs 20 residues. Per the germline V gene, CDR1 is MGHRA and CDR2 is YSYEKL. DNA of the CDR3: TGCGCCAGCAGCCAAGATTGGTTCAGCGGGAGGGCTATCAGCACAGATACGCAGTATTTT. Its protein is CASSQDWFSGRAISTDTQYF.

The chain has TRBV2 and TRBJ2-5; no clear D. Deletions cut 1 base from V and 0 bases from J, with 15 bases between. This CDR3 has 17 residues. Per germline, CDR1 SNHLY and CDR2 FYNNEI. The CDR3 spells CASSEGPLRGDQETQYF. CDR3 nucleotides: TGTGCCAGCAGTGAAGGCCCTCTTAGAGGTGACCAAGAGACCCAGTACTTC.

The V call is TRBV28, the J call TRBJ2-7; 8 nucleotides match TRBD1. The V segment lost 7 bases and the J segment 2 bases; nucleotides outside the gene matches: 4. CDR1 is MDHEN and CDR2 is SYDVKM in the germline V gene. The CDR3 sequence is 13 residues long. CDR3 protein: CASNRDRPYEQYF. CDR3 sequence (DNA): TGTGCCAGCAATCGGGACAGGCCCTACGAGCAGTACTTC. The full variable domain, in which reference TRBV28 and TRBJ2-7 provide the parts outside the CDR3, is DVKVTQSSRYLVKRTGEKVFLECVQDMDHENMFWYRQDPGLGLRLIYFSYDVKMKEKGDIPEGYSVSREKKERFSLILESASTNQTSMYLCASNRDRPYEQYFGPGTRLTVT.

V gene TRBV5-1 combines with J gene TRBJ2-1, with D perhaps matching TRBD1 (7 bases). The CDR3 sequence is 14 residues long. V was cut by 4 bases and J by 5 bases, with 13 bases left in between. Germline V gives CDR1 SGHRS, CDR2 YFSETQ. The CDR3 nucleotides are TGCGCCAGCAGCCCAGGGGGGCCCCACAATGAGCAGTTCTTC. Translation: CASSPGGPHNEQFF.

The rearrangement links TRBV5-1 to TRBJ2-3; TRBD2 is a possible D gene (6 bases). CDR3 length equals 15 residues. Trimming stripped 7 bases from V and 3 bases from J, with 18 bases between. Per the germline V gene, CDR1 is SGHRS and CDR2 is YFSETQ. Here the CDR3 reads CASLEMGLVTDTQYF. CDR3 DNA: TGCGCCAGCCTAGAAATGGGACTTGTGACAGATACGCAGTATTTT.

This clone was seen once. DNA for the CDR3: TGCGCCAGCAGCGCGGGACTCCCGACCTCCGAGCAGTACTTC. It translates to CASSAGLPTSEQYF. The gene calls are TRBV5-1 and TRBJ2-7; weak D call: TRBD2 (6 bases). The CDR3 is 14 amino acids. Germline V lookup: CDR1 SGHRS, CDR2 YFSETQ. V was shortened by 4 bases and J by 6 bases, with 17 bases between the two germline ends.

The chain couples TRBV27 to TRBJ2-2, with 9 nucleotides matching TRBD2. V dropped 3 bases and J dropped 9; count of bases not matched to a gene: 8. Per germline, CDR1 MNHEY and CDR2 SMNVEV (reference sequence). The CDR3 runs to 15 residues. CDR3 DNA sequence: TGTGCCAGCAGTTTCGGTAGCGGGAGAGTTCGGGAGCTGTTTTTT. The encoded protein is CASSFGSGRVRELFF.

The chain combines TRBV5-1 with TRBJ2-5; TRBD1 is a possible D gene (6 bases). In germline, CDR1 is SGHRS, CDR2 YFSETQ. CDR3 length: 14 amino acids. Between the trimmed V and J ends, which lost 0 bases and 7 bases, there was a span of 13 bases. CDR3: CASSLVSQGRTQYF. The CDR3 DNA reads TGCGCCAGCAGCTTGGTTTCGCAGGGGCGGACCCAGTACTTC.

The chain joins TRBV28 to TRBJ2-1, with TRBD2 matching 12 bases. V was pared by 5 bases and J by 0 bases, with 8 bases of the junction left unmatched. Germline values: CDR1 MDHEN, CDR2 SYDVKM. This CDR3 has 18 residues. The CDR3 DNA is TGTGCCAGCAGTCCTCACGGACTAGCGGGGAGCTCCTACAATGAGCAGTTCTTC. It yields the protein CASSPHGLAGSSYNEQFF.

The V gene is TRBV18, the J gene TRBJ1-1, with 7 bases identical to TRBD1. J was trimmed by 7 bases and V by 6 bases; bases with no gene match: 5. Germline CDR1 is KGHSH and CDR2 is LQKENI. This CDR3 comprises 12 residues. DNA for the CDR3: TGTGCCAGCTCGGGGCAGGGGGTTGAAGCTTTCTTT. Its protein product is CASSGQGVEAFF. Variable domain in full (rest from reference TRBV18 and TRBJ1-1): NAGVMQNPRHLVRRRGQEARLRCSPMKGHSHVYWYRQLPEEGLKFMVYLQKENIIDESGMPKERFSAEFPKEGPSILRIQQVVRGDSAAYFCASSGQGVEAFFGQGTRLTVV.

The chain has TRBV6-1 and TRBJ2-7; TRBD1 is a possible D gene (6 bases). The CDR3 spans 14 residues. V was shortened by 1 base and J by 3 bases, with 10 bases between the two germline ends. Germline values: CDR1 MNHNS, CDR2 SASEGT. The DNA of the CDR3 is TGTGCCAGCAGTGAAGGGGACACAGACTACGAGCAGTACTTC. Translation: CASSEGDTDYEQYF.

J is TRBJ1-3 and V is TRBV10-3, with D perhaps TRBD1 (5 bases). V lost 3 bases and J 3 bases, leaving 12 bases between the germline ends. Germline V gene data show CDR1 as ENHRY and CDR2 as SYGVKD. This CDR3 is built from 15 residues. CDR3 sequence (DNA): TGTGCCATCAGTGACACAGGAATTGGTGGAAACACCATATATTTT. Amino acids: CAISDTGIGGNTIYF.

The rearrangement uses TRBV6-5 and TRBJ2-5, with TRBD2 identical over 12 bases. The CDR3 has 15 amino acids. V was pared by 6 bases and J by 5 bases, with 7 bases of the junction left unmatched. From germline, CDR1 is MNHEY and CDR2 SVGAGI. For the CDR3, the DNA is TGTGCCAGCAGACAACTAGCGGGAGGTGGGGAGACCCAGTACTTC. Translated: CASRQLAGGGETQYF.

This clone was counted a single time. The chain carries TRBV18 and TRBJ1-2, with TRBD1 as a possible D gene (6 bases). Germline assignment: CDR1 KGHSH and CDR2 LQKENI. The CDR3 spans 15 residues. Trimming pared 3 bases from V and 0 bases from J, leaving 11 bases between. CDR3 DNA: TGTGCCAGCTCACCGGGGGGGCCAGCTAACTATGGCTACACCTTC. This encodes CASSPGGPANYGYTF.

As concerns this clone: The same CDR3 arises from other DNA sequences in this sample as well. The rearrangement links TRBV7-3 to TRBJ2-5, with D hard to call. The length of the CDR3 is 13 residues. Germline V gives CDR1 SGHTA, CDR2 FQGTGA. The V end lost 2 bases, the J end lost 1 base, and 5 bases lay between the germline ends. The CDR3 here is CASSLGSQETQYF. The CDR3 coding sequence is TGTGCCAGCAGCTTAGGCAGCCAAGAGACCCAGTACTTC.

Comment on this clone: The same CDR3 arises from other DNA sequences in this sample as well. CDR3 protein: CASSLLTDTQYF. The CDR3 region has the DNA TGTGCCAGCAGTCTCCTCACAGATACGCAGTATTTT. The chain employs TRBV28 and TRBJ2-3; D call uncertain. V shed 5 bases and J shed 2 bases, with 5 bases lying between them. The CDR3 consists of 12 residues. Germline V lookup: CDR1 MDHEN, CDR2 SYDVKM.

The chain is built from TRBV11-3 and TRBJ2-7; D possibly uses TRBD1 or TRBD2 (5 bases each). CDR3 length equals 16 residues. From germline, CDR1 is SGHNT and CDR2 YENEEA. Trimming took 1 base from V and 1 from J, leaving 14 bases between them. The CDR3 sequence: CASSLGGASGSYEQYF. The CDR3 DNA reads TGTGCCAGCAGCTTAGGAGGGGCCTCGGGGTCCTACGAGCAGTACTTC.

Concerning this clone itself: Other DNA sequences within the sample encode an identical CDR3. The gene calls are TRBV4-1 and TRBJ1-5, with D perhaps matching TRBD1 (5 bases). V was pared by 1 base and J by 4 bases, with 11 bases between. The germline CDR1 and CDR2 sequences are MGHRA and YSYEKL. CDR3 length: 15 residues. CDR3 nucleotides: TGCGCCAGCAGCCAAGGGGACGGAAGAAATCAGCCCCAGCATTTT. It codes for CASSQGDGRNQPQHF.

This clone has more than one count but fewer than ten. The chain combines TRBV6-6 with TRBJ1-5, with D possibly matching TRBD1 (5 bases). V was pared by 6 bases and J by 2 bases, with 14 bases between. Germline lookup yields CDR1 MNHNY and CDR2 SVGAGI (reference sequence). The CDR3 is 15 amino acids. DNA of the CDR3: TGTGCCAGCAGGCAGGGCGGAGTCGGCAATCAGCCCCAGCATTTT. This gives the protein CASRQGGVGNQPQHF.

The V call is TRBV20-1, the J call TRBJ2-2; TRBD2 agrees at 8 bases. Trimming at V came to 3 bases and at J to 9 bases, leaving 0 bases not matched to a gene. The CDR3 loop spans 11 amino acids. CDR1 and CDR2 (germline): DFQATT, SNEGSKA (reference sequence). Here the CDR3 DNA reads TGCAGTGCTAGTAGCGGGAGGGAGCTGTTTTTT. Protein product: CSASSGRELFF.

This chain joins TRBV15 and TRBJ1-1; tentative D call: TRBD1 (6 bases). The CDR3 is 14 residues long. Trimming took off 0 bases at V and 8 bases at J, with 13 bases between the two ends. Germline values: CDR1 LNHNV, CDR2 YYDKDF (reference sequence). The CDR3, as DNA: TGTGCCACCAGCAGAGATGGGAGGCAGGGGGAAGCTTTCTTT. Its protein is CATSRDGRQGEAFF.

The V and J genes are TRBV7-2 and TRBJ2-3; D is possibly TRBD1 or TRBD2 (6 bases each). V was trimmed by 3 bases and J by 2 bases, leaving 15 bases between them. CDR3 length: 16 residues. The germline gives CDR1 SGHTA, CDR2 FQGNSA. As DNA, the CDR3 is TGTGCCAGCAGCTTTCAGCGGGTGGGACACACAGATACGCAGTATTTT. Translation gives CASSFQRVGHTDTQYF. The variable domain in full, with the rest retrieved from reference TRBV7-2 and TRBJ2-3, is GAGVSQSPSNKVTEKGKDVELRCDPISGHTALYWYRQSLGQGLEFLIYFQGNSAPDKSGLPSDRFSAERTGGSVSTLTIQRTQQEDSAVYLCASSFQRVGHTDTQYFGPGTRLTVL.